The rows below give T cell receptor beta chains drawn from one sample of a study of T cell responses to AZD1222 COVID-19 vaccine. Some clones are missing from TCRdb's copy, which holds only in-frame ones; the method was immunoSEQ multiplex PCR. In the table there are about 100,000 clones, 70% to 90% of which are singletons. Here the sequenced sample was peripheral blood, taken on day 0 of AZD1222 vaccination. The receptor source for this set is an adult in good health. CDR3s include the opening cysteine and the closing phenylalanine or tryptophan. D genes are given only for firm matches. Clone size, where shown, is once, few, many, or a class for clones that have expanded.

j_call,d_call,clone_size,v_call,cdr3_aa,cdr3_nt
TRBJ2-7,NA,NA,TRBV7-9,CASSSSTAEQYF,TGTGCCAGCAGCTCGTCCACCGCCGAGCAGTACTTC
TRBJ1-4,NA,NA,TRBV6-5,CASSLYRATNEKLFF,TGTGCCAGCAGCCTATATCGAGCAACTAATGAAAAACTGTTTTTT
TRBJ1-2,TRBD1,NA,TRBV3-1/TRBV3-2,CASSPGTGEVGNYGYTF,TGTGCCAGCAGCCCGGGGACAGGGGAAGTCGGGAACTATGGCTACACCTTC
TRBJ2-3,NA,NA,TRBV29-1,CSVGLPDPPGDTQYF,TGCAGCGTTGGCTTACCCGACCCACCGGGGGATACGCAGTATTTT
TRBJ2-3,TRBD2,NA,TRBV27,CASSLYGTITDTQYF,TGTGCCAGCAGTTTATACGGGACTATCACAGATACGCAGTATTTT
TRBJ2-4,TRBD1,NA,TRBV14,CASSDRGSGKVNIQYF,TGTGCCAGCAGCGACAGGGGTAGTGGGAAGGTAAACATTCAGTACTTC
TRBJ2-2,NA,NA,TRBV19,CASSIMARRDSPGELFF,TGTGCCAGTAGTATAATGGCCCGCCGGGACTCCCCCGGGGAGCTGTTTTTT
TRBJ2-2,NA,NA,TRBV27,CASSTPQLRSGELFF,TGTGCCAGCAGTACCCCACAACTTCGGTCCGGGGAGCTGTTTTTT
TRBJ2-3,TRBD1,NA,TRBV9,CASSERTGLTDTQYF,TGTGCCAGCAGCGAGCGGACAGGGCTAACAGATACGCAGTATTTT
TRBJ1-1,NA,NA,TRBV5-4,CASSADRLNTEAFF,TGTGCCAGCAGCGCTGACAGATTGAACACTGAAGCTTTCTTT
TRBJ2-3,TRBD2,NA,TRBV11-3,CASSTARAGGGSTDTQYF,TGTGCCAGCAGCACCGCCAGGGCTGGGGGGGGGAGCACAGATACGCAGTATTTT
TRBJ2-1,TRBD2,NA,TRBV27,CASSSRLASYNEQFF,TGTGCCAGCAGTTCAAGACTAGCCTCCTACAATGAGCAGTTCTTC
TRBJ1-6,NA,NA,TRBV7-2,CASSRGLHLPPYNSPLHF,TGTGCCAGCAGCAGAGGTCTCCATCTTCCCCCCTATAATTCACCCCTCCACTTT
TRBJ1-2,NA,NA,TRBV5-6,CASSSPDYLGYTF,TGTGCCAGCAGCTCCCCCGACTACCTTGGCTACACCTTC
TRBJ2-7,NA,few,TRBV19,CASREQGTYEQYF,TGTGCCAGTAGGGAGCAGGGAACCTACGAGCAGTACTTC
TRBJ1-2,NA,few,TRBV3-1/TRBV3-2,CASSQEFYGYTF,TGTGCCAGCAGCCAAGAGTTCTATGGCTACACCTTC
TRBJ1-1,NA,NA,TRBV5-8,CASSLRTEAFF,TGTGCCAGCAGCTTAAGGACAGAAGCTTTCTTT
TRBJ2-1,TRBD1,NA,TRBV15,CATSRGGTAYNEQFF,TGTGCCACCAGCAGAGGGGGGACAGCCTACAATGAGCAGTTCTTC
TRBJ1-2,NA,NA,TRBV7-3,CASSLTRTANYGYTF,TGTGCCAGCAGCTTAACCCGGACAGCGAACTATGGCTACACCTTC
TRBJ1-2,TRBD1,NA,TRBV28,CASVTGGEFYGYTF,TGTGCCAGCGTTACAGGGGGCGAATTCTATGGCTACACCTTC
TRBJ2-4,TRBD1,NA,TRBV10-1,CASSEGQGHQYF,TGCGCCAGCAGTGAGGGACAGGGGCATCAGTACTTC
TRBJ2-3,NA,NA,TRBV20-1,CSQLLTDTQYF,TGCAGTCAGCTCCTCACAGATACGCAGTATTTT
TRBJ1-3,NA,NA,TRBV28,CASSLNEAGNTIYF,TGTGCCAGCAGTTTAAACGAAGCTGGAAACACCATATATTTT